This T cell receptor (beta chain) derives from a study of shared clonotypes between healthy human individuals. Libraries were prepared by immunoSEQ multiplex PCR; TCRdb keeps only in-frame clonotypes and omits some of them. Among 100,000 or so clones listed, under 70% were seen once. The clonotype originates from a woman aged 25 to 45 in good health. Sequencing was performed on memory CD8+ T cells sorted from blood. Sample subset: CD45RO+ cells pooled with CCR7-negative TemRA cells.

The CDR3 loop reads CASSEPDRSSYNEQFF. CDR3 sequence (DNA): TGCGCCAGCAGTGAGCCCGACCGGAGCTCCTACAATGAGCAGTTCTTC. V is TRBV10-2 and J is TRBJ2-1; no clear D gene. The V end lost 2 bases, the J end lost 0 bases, and 11 bases lay between the germline ends. The CDR3 consists of 16 residues. Germline CDR1 reads WSHSY; CDR2 reads SAAADI.